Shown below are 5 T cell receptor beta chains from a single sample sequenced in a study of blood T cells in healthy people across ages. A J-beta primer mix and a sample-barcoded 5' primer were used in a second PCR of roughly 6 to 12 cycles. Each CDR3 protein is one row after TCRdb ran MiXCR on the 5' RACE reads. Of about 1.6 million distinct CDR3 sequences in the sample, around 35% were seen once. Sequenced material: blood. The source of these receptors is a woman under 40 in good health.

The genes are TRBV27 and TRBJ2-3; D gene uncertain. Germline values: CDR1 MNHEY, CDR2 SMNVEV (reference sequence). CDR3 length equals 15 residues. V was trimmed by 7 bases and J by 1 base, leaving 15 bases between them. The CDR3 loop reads CASTYLGSGTDTQYF. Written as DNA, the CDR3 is TGTGCCAGCACCTATCTTGGTTCGGGCACAGATACGCAGTATTTT.

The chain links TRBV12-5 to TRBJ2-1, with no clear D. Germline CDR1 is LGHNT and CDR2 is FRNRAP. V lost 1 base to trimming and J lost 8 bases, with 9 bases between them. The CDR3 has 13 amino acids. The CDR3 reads CASGLDLLHEQFF. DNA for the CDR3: TGTGCTAGTGGTTTGGACCTGCTCCATGAGCAGTTCTTC.

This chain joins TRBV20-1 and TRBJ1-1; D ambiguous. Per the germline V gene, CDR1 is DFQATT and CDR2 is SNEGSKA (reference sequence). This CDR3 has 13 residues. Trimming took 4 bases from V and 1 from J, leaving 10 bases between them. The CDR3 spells CSAKATENTEAFF. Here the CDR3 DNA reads TGCAGTGCTAAGGCTACAGAGAACACTGAAGCTTTCTTT.

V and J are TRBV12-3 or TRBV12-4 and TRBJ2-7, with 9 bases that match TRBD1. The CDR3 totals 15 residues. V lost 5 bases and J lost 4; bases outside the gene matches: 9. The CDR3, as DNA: TGTGCCAGCAGTCGAGGCGGACAGGGGATGTACGAGCAGTACTTC. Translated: CASSRGGQGMYEQYF.

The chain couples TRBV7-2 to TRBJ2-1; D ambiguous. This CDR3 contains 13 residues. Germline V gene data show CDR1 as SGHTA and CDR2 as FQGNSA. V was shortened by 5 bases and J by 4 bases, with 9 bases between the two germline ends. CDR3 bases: TGTGCCAGCAGCCCGTACCAGTACAATGAGCAGTTCTTC. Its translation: CASSPYQYNEQFF.